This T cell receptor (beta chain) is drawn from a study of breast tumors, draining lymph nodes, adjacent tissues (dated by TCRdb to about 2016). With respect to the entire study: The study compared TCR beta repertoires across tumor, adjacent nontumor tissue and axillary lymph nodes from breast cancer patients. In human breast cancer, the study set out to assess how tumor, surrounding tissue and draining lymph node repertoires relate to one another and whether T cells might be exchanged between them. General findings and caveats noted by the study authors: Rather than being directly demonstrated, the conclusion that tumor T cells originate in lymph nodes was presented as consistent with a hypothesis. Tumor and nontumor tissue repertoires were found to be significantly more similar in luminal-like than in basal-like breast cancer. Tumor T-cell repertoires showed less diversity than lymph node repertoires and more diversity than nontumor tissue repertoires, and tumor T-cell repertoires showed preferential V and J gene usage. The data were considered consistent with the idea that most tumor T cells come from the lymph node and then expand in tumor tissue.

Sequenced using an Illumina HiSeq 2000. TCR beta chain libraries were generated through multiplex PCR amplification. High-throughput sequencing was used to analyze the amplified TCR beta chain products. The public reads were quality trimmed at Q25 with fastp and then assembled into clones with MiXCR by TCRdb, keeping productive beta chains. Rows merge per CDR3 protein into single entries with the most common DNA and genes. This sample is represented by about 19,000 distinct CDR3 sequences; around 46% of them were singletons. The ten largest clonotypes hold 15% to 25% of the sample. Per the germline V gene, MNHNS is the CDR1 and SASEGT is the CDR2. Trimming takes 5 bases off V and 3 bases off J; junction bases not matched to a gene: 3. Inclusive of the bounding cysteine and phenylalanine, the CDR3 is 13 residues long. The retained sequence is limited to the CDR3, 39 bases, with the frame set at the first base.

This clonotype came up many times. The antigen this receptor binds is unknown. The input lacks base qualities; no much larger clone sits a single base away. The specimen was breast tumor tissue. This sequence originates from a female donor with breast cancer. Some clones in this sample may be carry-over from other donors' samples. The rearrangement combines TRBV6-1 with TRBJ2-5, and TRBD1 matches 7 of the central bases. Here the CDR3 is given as CASSTDREETQYF. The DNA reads TGTGCCAGCAGTACCGACAGGGAAGAGACCCAGTACTTC.